The source of this TCR beta chain is a study of cytomegalovirus exposure and HLA in healthy donors. Overall study: In a later analysis, the roughly 120 validation repertoires were reported to have used the same platform as the roughly 600 first-cohort repertoires.

Profiled with immunoSEQ multiplex PCR; TCRdb holds only in-frame clones, not every one. The data show about 240,000 clones, roughly 86% seen once. This CDR3 contains 11 residues. The ends were cut back, 1 base at V and 10 bases at J, with 5 bases in the middle. Germline V gives CDR1 MNHEY, CDR2 SMNVEV (reference sequence). The chain carries TRBV27 and TRBJ2-1; D gene ambiguous. This clonotype originated in a woman in her 30s in good health and CMV-seropositive. Sequenced sample: PBMCs. DNA of the CDR3: TGTGCCAGCAGTTTATACGGGGAGCAGTTCTTC. Translated, it gives CASSLYGEQFF.